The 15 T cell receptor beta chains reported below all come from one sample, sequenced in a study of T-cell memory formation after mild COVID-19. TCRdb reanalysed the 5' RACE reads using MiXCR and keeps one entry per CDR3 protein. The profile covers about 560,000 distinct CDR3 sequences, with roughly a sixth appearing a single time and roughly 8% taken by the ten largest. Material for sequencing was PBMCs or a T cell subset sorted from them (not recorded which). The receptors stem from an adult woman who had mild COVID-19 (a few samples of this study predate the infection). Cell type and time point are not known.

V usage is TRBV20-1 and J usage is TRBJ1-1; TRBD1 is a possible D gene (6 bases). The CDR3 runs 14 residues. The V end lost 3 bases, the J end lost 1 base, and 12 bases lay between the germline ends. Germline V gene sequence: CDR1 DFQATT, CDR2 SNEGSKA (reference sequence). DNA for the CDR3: TGCAGTGCTAGCCGCAGGGGCGCGAACACTGAAGCTTTCTTT. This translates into CSASRRGANTEAFF.

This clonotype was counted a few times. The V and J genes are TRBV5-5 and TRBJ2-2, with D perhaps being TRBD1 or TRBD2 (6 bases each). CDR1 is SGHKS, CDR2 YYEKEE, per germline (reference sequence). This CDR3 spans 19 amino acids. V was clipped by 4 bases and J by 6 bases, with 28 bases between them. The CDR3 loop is CASSRNFMPGARGSGELFF. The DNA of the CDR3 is TGTGCCAGCAGCCGGAATTTTATGCCGGGGGCCCGGGGGTCCGGGGAGCTGTTTTTT.

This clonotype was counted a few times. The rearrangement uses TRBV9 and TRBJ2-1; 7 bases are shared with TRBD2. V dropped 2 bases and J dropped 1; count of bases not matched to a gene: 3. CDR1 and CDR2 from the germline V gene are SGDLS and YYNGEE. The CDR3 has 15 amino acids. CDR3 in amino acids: CASSVGGDSYNEQFF. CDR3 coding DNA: TGTGCCAGCAGCGTTGGGGGGGATTCCTACAATGAGCAGTTCTTC.

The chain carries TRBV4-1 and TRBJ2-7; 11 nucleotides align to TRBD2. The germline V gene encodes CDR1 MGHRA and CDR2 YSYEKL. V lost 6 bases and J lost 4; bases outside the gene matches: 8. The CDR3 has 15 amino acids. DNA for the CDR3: TGCGCCAGCAGTCATTTTAGCGGGGGGGAGTACGAGCAGTACTTC. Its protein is CASSHFSGGEYEQYF.

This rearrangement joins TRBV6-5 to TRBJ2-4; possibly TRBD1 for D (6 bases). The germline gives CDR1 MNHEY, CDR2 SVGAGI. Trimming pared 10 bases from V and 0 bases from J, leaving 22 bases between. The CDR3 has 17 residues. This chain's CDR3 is CATSPGQTHLAKNIQYF. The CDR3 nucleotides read TGTGCCACCTCCCCTGGACAGACCCATCTAGCCAAAAACATTCAGTACTTC.

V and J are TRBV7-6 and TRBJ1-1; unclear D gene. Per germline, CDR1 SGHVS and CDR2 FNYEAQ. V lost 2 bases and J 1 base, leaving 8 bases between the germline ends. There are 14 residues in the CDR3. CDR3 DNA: TGTGCCAGCAGCTTATACACGGGGAACACTGAAGCTTTCTTT. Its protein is CASSLYTGNTEAFF. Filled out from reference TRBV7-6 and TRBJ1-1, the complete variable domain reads GAGVSQSPRYKVTKRGQDVALRCDPISGHVSLYWYRQALGQGPEFLTYFNYEAQQDKSGLPNDRFSAERPEGSISTLTIQRTEQRDSAMYRCASSLYTGNTEAFFGQGTRLTVV.

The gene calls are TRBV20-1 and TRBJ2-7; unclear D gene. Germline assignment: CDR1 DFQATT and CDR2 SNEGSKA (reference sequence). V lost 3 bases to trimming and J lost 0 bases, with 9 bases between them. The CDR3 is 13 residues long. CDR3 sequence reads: CSARSVSSYEQYF. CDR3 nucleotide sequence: TGCAGTGCTAGGAGCGTAAGCTCCTACGAGCAGTACTTC.

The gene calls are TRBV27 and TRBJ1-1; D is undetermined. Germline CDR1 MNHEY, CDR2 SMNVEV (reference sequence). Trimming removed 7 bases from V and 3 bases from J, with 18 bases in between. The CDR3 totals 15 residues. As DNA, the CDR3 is TGTGCCAGCACCACAGCCCCGGGCTACTACACTGAAGCTTTCTTT. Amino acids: CASTTAPGYYTEAFF.

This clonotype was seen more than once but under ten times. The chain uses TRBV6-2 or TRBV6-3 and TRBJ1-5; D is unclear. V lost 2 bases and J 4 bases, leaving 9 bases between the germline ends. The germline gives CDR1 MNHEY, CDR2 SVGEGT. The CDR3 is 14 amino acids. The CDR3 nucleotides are TGTGCCAGCAGTTACGCTGGCACAAATCAGCCCCAGCATTTT. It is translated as CASSYAGTNQPQHF.

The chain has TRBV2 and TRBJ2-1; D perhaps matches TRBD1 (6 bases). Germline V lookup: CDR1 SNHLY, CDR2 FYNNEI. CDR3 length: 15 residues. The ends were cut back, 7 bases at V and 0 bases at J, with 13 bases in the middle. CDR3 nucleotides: TGTGCCAGCATCATTACAGGGAGCTCCTACAATGAGCAGTTCTTC. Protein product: CASIITGSSYNEQFF. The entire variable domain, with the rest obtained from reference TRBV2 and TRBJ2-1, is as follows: EPEVTQTPSHQVTQMGQEVILRCVPISNHLYFYWYRQILGQKVEFLVSFYNNEISEKSEIFDDQFSVERPDGSNFTLKIRSTKLEDSAMYFCASIITGSSYNEQFFGPGTRLTVL.

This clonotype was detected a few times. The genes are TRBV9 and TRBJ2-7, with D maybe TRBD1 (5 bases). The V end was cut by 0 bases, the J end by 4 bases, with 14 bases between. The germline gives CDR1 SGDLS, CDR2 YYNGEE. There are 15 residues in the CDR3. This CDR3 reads CASSVDGAGAYEQYF. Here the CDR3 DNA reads TGTGCCAGCAGCGTAGATGGGGCTGGTGCATACGAGCAGTACTTC.

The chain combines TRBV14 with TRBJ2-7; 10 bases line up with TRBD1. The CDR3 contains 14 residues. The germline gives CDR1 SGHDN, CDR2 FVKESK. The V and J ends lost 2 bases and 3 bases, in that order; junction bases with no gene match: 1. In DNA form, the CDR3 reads TGTGCCAGCAGCCAACGGACAGGGGGCTACGAGCAGTACTTC. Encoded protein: CASSQRTGGYEQYF.

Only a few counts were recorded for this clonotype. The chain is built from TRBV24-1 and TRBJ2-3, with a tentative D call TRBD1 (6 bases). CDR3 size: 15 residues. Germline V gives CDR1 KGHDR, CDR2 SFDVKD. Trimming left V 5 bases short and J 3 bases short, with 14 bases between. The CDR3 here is CATSAVQRGTDTQYF. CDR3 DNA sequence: TGTGCCACCAGTGCAGTCCAAAGGGGGACAGATACGCAGTATTTT.

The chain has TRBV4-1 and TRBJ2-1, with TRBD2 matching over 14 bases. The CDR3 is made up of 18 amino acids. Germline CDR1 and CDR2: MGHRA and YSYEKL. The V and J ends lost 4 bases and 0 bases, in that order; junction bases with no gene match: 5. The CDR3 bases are TGCGCCAGCAGCCGGACTAGCGGGGGGCAGATCTCCTACAATGAGCAGTTCTTC. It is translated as CASSRTSGGQISYNEQFF.

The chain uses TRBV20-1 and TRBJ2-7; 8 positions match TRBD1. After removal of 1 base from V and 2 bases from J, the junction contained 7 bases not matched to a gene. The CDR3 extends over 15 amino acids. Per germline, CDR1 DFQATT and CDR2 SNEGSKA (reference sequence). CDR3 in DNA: TGCAGTGCTAGAGCTAATAGGACAGGGACCTACGAGCAGTACTTC. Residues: CSARANRTGTYEQYF.